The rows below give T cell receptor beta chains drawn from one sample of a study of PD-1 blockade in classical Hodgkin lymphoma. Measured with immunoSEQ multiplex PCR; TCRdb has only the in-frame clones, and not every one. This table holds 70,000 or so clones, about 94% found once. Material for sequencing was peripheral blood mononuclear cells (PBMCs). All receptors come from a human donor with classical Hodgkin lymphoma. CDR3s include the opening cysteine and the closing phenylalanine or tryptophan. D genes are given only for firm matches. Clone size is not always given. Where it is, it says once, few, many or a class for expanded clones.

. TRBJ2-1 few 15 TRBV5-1 TGCGCCAGCAGCGATAGACAGCCAAGGGACAATGAGCAGTTCTTC CASSDRQPRDNEQFF
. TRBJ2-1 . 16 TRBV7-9 TGTGCCAGCAGCTTAGGGCAGACGAGCTCCTACAATGAGCAGTTCTTC CASSLGQTSSYNEQFF
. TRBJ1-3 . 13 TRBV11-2 TGTGCCAGCAGCTTAGTATCTGGAAACACCATATATTTT CASSLVSGNTIYF
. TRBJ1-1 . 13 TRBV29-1 TGCAGCGTTGAAGCCCGTGACGGTATTGAAGCTTTCTTT CSVEARDGIEAFF
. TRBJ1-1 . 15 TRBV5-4 TGTGCCAGCAGCTTGGAAAGGGGAGGGGTCACTGAAGCTTTCTTT CASSLERGGVTEAFF
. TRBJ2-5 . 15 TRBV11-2 TGTGCCAGCAGCTTAGGTCAGGGCCTAAGGGAGACCCAGTACTTC CASSLGQGLRETQYF
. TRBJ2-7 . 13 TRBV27 TGTGCCAGCAGTTTCCGGTCTAGATACGAGCAGTACTTC CASSFRSRYEQYF
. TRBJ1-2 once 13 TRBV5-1 TGCGCCAGCAGCGCTCAGACGGAGTATGGCTACACCTTC CASSAQTEYGYTF
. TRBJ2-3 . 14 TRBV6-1 TGTGCCAGCAGGGTCGGGGGCAGTACAGATACGCAGTATTTT CASRVGGSTDTQYF
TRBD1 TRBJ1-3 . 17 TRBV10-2 TGCGCCAGCAGTGAGTCGAGGGACAGGGTGTCTGGAAACACCATATATTTT CASSESRDRVSGNTIYF
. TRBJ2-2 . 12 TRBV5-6 TGTGCCAGCAGCCCCTGGGCGGGGGAGCTGTTTTTT CASSPWAGELFF
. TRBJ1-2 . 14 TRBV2 TGTGCCAGCTGTATGGGACTGGACAACTATGGCTACACCTTC CASCMGLDNYGYTF
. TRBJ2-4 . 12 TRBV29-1 TGCAGCGTTGTCGGAGCGGAAAACATTCAGTACTTC CSVVGAENIQYF
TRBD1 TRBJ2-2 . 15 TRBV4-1 TGCGCCAGCAGCCAAGTGGGACAGGGGTCCGGGGAGCTGTTTTTT CASSQVGQGSGELFF
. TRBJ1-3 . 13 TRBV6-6 TGTGCCAGCAACGAGTTTCGGGGAAACACCATATATTTT CASNEFRGNTIYF
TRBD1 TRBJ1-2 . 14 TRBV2 TGTGCCAGTTTTACAGGGGGCTTTACCTATGGCTACACCTTC CASFTGGFTYGYTF
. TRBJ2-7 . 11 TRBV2 TGTGCCAGCAGTGAAGATGGGATGGGGTACTTC CASSEDGMGYF
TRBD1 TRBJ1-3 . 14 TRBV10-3 TGTGCCATCACCCCACAGGGGACTGGAAACACCATATATTTT CAITPQGTGNTIYF
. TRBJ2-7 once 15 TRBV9 TGTGCCAGCAGCGTAATGGGTACAGGCCATTACGAGCAGTACTTC CASSVMGTGHYEQYF
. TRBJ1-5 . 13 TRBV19 TGTGCCAGTAGTATAGTAGTCGATCAGCCCCAGCATTTT CASSIVVDQPQHF
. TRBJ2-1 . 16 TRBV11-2 TGTGCCAGCAGCCAAAGGGGTGACAGCTCCTACAATGAGCAGTTCTTC CASSQRGDSSYNEQFF
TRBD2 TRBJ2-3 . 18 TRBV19 TGTGCCAGTAGTTCACCGGGACTAGCGGGATCGCGGGGAGATACGCAGTATTTT CASSSPGLAGSRGDTQYF
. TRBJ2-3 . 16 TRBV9 TGTGCCAGCAGCGATGGTAGGGCCCTAGGGCCAGATACGCAGTATTTT CASSDGRALGPDTQYF
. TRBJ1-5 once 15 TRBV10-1 TGCGCCAGCAGTAACAGGCTCTGGAGCAATCAGCCCCAGCATTTT CASSNRLWSNQPQHF
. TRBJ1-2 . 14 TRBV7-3 TGTGCCAGCAGCCCGGGGTCCTCCATCTATGGCTACACCTTC CASSPGSSIYGYTF
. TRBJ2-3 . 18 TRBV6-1 TGTGCCAGCAGTGAAGATCCAGACATTTACCTTCATGTAGATACGCAGTATTTT CASSEDPDIYLHVDTQYF
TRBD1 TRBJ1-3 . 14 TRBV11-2 TGTGCCAGCAGAACAGGGGGCCAAGGAAACACCATATATTTT CASRTGGQGNTIYF
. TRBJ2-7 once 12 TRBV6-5 TGTGCCAGCAGCCTAGGGTTTTTCGAGCAGTACTTC CASSLGFFEQYF
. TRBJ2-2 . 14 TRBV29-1 TGCAGCGTTGAAGGTCCTCAGAACACCGGGGAGCTGTTTTTT CSVEGPQNTGELFF
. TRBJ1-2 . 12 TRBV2 TGTGCCAGCAGTGATACAGAGGAGGGCTACACCTTC CASSDTEEGYTF
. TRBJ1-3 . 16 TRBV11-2 TGTGCCAGCAGCTTAACAACAGGAAGGCTGGGAAACACCATATATTTT CASSLTTGRLGNTIYF
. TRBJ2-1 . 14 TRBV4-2 TGTGCCAGCAGCCAAGACTACCTCGGGGATGAGCAGTTCTTC CASSQDYLGDEQFF
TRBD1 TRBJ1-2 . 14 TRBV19 TGTGCCAGTAGTACTTCCACAGGGGGCGCGGGCTACACCTTC CASSTSTGGAGYTF
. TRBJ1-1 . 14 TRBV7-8 TGTGCCAGCAGCTTAGCGGAGCTTAACACTGAAGCTTTCTTT CASSLAELNTEAFF
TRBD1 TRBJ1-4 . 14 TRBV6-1 TGTGCCAGCAGTAAGACAGGGGATAATGAAAAACTGTTTTTT CASSKTGDNEKLFF
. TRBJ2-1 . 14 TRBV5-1 TGCGCCAGCAGCTTGAGGGCTATAGACAATGAGCAGTTCTTC CASSLRAIDNEQFF
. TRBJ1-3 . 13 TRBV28 TGTGCCAGCAGCGAGGTCTCTGGAAACACCATATATTTT CASSEVSGNTIYF
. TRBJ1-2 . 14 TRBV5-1 TGCGCCAGCAGCTTGGTCGACCCTAACTATGGCTACACCTTC CASSLVDPNYGYTF
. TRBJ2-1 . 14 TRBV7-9 TGTGCCAGCAGCTTAGGAGGAGGGTACAATGAGCAGTTCTTC CASSLGGGYNEQFF
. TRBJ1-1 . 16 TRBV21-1 TGTGCCAGCAGCAAAGTTCGGGGGGAGGGGAACACTGAAGCTTTCTTT CASSKVRGEGNTEAFF
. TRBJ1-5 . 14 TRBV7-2 TGTGCCAGCAGCTTACCAGGGAGCAATCAGCCCCAGCATTTT CASSLPGSNQPQHF
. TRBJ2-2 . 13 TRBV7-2 TGTGCCAACGGGGACGGAGCCACCGGGGAGCTGTTTTTT CANGDGATGELFF
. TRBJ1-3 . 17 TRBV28 TGTGCCAGCAGTGCTGGACAGCTACTGAGCTCTGGAAACACCATATATTTT CASSAGQLLSSGNTIYF
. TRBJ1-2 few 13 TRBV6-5 TGTGCCAGCAGTCCTACCCAGGGGTATGGCTACACCTTC CASSPTQGYGYTF
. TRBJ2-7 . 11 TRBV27 TGTGCCAGCAGTACCAGAGGCGAGCAGTACTTC CASSTRGEQYF
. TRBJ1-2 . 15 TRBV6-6 TGTGCCACTCAGGGAGGTAGGGGGGCTAACTATGGCTACACCTTC CATQGGRGANYGYTF
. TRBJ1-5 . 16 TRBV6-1 TGTGCCAGCAGTGAAAGTATTTGGTCGTCCAATCAGCCCCAGCATTTT CASSESIWSSNQPQHF
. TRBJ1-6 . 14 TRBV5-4 TGTGCCAGCAGCTTGATAACAGGGCACTCACCCCTCCACTTT CASSLITGHSPLHF